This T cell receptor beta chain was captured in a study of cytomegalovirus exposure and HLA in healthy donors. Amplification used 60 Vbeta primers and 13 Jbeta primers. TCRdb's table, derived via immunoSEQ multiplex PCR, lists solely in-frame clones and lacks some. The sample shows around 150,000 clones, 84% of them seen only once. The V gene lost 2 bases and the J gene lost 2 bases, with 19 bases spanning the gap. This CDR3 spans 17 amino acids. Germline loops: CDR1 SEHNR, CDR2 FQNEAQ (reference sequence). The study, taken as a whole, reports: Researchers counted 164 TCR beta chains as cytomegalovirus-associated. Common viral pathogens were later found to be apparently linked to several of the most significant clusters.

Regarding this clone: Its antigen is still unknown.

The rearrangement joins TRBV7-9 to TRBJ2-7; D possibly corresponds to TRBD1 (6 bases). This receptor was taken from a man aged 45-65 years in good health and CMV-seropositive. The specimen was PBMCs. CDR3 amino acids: CASSLFLGRGSPYEQYF. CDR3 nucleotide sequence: TGTGCCAGCAGCTTATTCTTGGGCAGGGGCTCCCCCTACGAGCAGTACTTC.